These 16 T cell receptor beta chains were all obtained from the same sample, sequenced in a study of blood T cell repertoires in COVID-19. Sequencing was performed with immunoSEQ multiplex PCR; in TCRdb, only in-frame clones are kept and a portion is missing. The sample lists over 85,000 clones, about 85% occurring once. Source material: peripheral blood. The receptors here all came from a man over 45 with acute or convalescent COVID-19.

The chain joins TRBV3-1 (or the pseudogene TRBV3-2) to TRBJ1-4, with 10 bases fitting TRBD1. Looked up from germline, CDR1 is LGHDT and CDR2 is YNNKEL (reference sequence). V gave up 4 bases and J gave up 5 bases; unmatched junction bases: 13. This CDR3 contains 18 residues. The CDR3 is CASSLSDRGYTPNEKLFF. CDR3 DNA: TGTGCCAGCAGCCTCTCGGACAGGGGGTATACCCCCAATGAAAAACTGTTTTTT.

V and J are TRBV29-1 and TRBJ2-7, with TRBD2 matching over 9 bases. The CDR3 is made up of 14 amino acids. Unmatched junction bases numbered 6, after V lost 5 bases and J lost 1 base. CDR1 is SQVTM, CDR2 ANQGSEA, per germline. The CDR3 DNA sequence: TGCAGCGTTTCTCGGACTAGCGATTCCTACGAGCAGTACTTC. Translating it yields CSVSRTSDSYEQYF.

This clone was counted once. The genes are TRBV28 and TRBJ2-7; 7 nucleotides line up with TRBD2. The germline V gene encodes CDR1 MDHEN and CDR2 SYDVKM. After removal of 1 base from V and 1 base from J, the junction contained 4 bases not matched to a gene. The CDR3 has 15 residues. The CDR3 coding sequence is TGTGCCAGCAGTTTATTTGCTAGCGGATCCTACGAGCAGTACTTC. The encoded protein is CASSLFASGSYEQYF.

The chain carries TRBV11-2 and TRBJ2-1; no clear D gene. Trimming removed 0 bases at V and 7 bases at J, with 13 bases between. The CDR3 has 15 amino acids. Germline V gene data show CDR1 as SGHAT and CDR2 as FQNNGV. The DNA of the CDR3 is TGTGCCAGCAGCTTAGACCACCTCTTGAGGAATGAGCAGTTCTTC. The encoded protein is CASSLDHLLRNEQFF.

The gene calls are TRBV11-1 and TRBJ1-1; unclear D gene. Germline CDR1 SGHAT, CDR2 FQDESV (reference sequence). There are 13 residues in the CDR3. V was cut by 1 base and J by 1 base, with 4 bases left in between. The CDR3 sequence: CASSLDRNTEAFF. The CDR3 DNA reads as TGTGCCAGCAGCTTAGACAGGAACACTGAAGCTTTCTTT. The entire variable domain, with the rest obtained from reference TRBV11-1 and TRBJ1-1, is as follows: EAEVAQSPRYKITEKSQAVAFWCDPISGHATLYWYRQILGQGPELLVQFQDESVVDDSQLPKDRFSAERLKGVDSTLKIQPAELGDSAMYLCASSLDRNTEAFFGQGTRLTVV.

This rearrangement joins TRBV7-2 to TRBJ1-4, with TRBD1 identical over 8 bases. The V gene end was trimmed by 2 bases and the J gene end by 8 bases; junction bases not matched to a gene: 4. CDR1 is SGHTA and CDR2 is FQGNSA in the germline V gene. This CDR3 spans 14 amino acids. As DNA, the CDR3 is TGTGCCAGCAGCTTAAACAGGGGGGGGGAAAAACTGTTTTTT. It yields the protein CASSLNRGGEKLFF.

CDR3 loop: CASSYGSGEGADTQYF. CDR3 coding DNA: TGTGCCAGCAGTTACGGTTCGGGGGAAGGGGCAGATACGCAGTATTTT. The chain has TRBV6-5 and TRBJ2-3; tentative D call: TRBD2 (6 bases). The CDR3 has 16 amino acids. The ends were cut back, 2 bases at V and 4 bases at J, with 16 bases in the middle. Germline V gene lookup returns CDR1 MNHEY and CDR2 SVGAGI.

This chain links TRBV2 with TRBJ2-7; 9 bases match TRBD1. The CDR3 length is 14 residues. From germline, CDR1 is SNHLY and CDR2 FYNNEI. V was pared by 6 bases and J by 3 bases, with 6 bases of the junction left unmatched. The CDR3 reads CASRAGTGHYEQYF. The CDR3 coding sequence is TGTGCCAGCAGGGCCGGGACAGGGCACTACGAGCAGTACTTC.

This clone was observed a handful of times. This chain links TRBV18 with TRBJ2-3; D gene uncertain. The V and J ends lost 5 bases and 0 bases respectively, with 6 bases between them. This CDR3 is 13 amino acids long. Germline V gene data show CDR1 as KGHSH and CDR2 as LQKENI. The CDR3 DNA is TGTGCCAGCTCAGACACTAGCACAGATACGCAGTATTTT. Encoded protein: CASSDTSTDTQYF.

The chain links TRBV6-1 to TRBJ1-5; 7 nucleotides line up with TRBD1. Looked up from germline, CDR1 is MNHNS and CDR2 is SASEGT. This CDR3 contains 17 residues. V dropped 4 bases and J dropped 0; count of bases not matched to a gene: 9. CDR3 DNA: TGTGCCAGCAGTGTCCTAGGACAGGCCGATAGCAATCAGCCCCAGCATTTT. This translates into CASSVLGQADSNQPQHF.

This chain connects TRBV13 to TRBJ1-1; 12 nucleotides align to TRBD1. The CDR3 totals 14 residues. J lost 8 bases, V lost 5 bases, and 6 bases had no gene match. The germline V gene encodes CDR1 PRHDT and CDR2 FYEKMQ (reference sequence). CDR3 sequence: CASSRGQGAVEAFF. CDR3 in DNA: TGTGCCAGCAGCCGGGGACAGGGGGCTGTCGAAGCTTTCTTT.

This clone was seen only once. The gene calls are TRBV7-2 and TRBJ2-7; D is possibly TRBD2 (5 bases). CDR3 length: 15 residues. Trimming removed 1 base at V and 0 bases at J, with 10 bases between. Germline V gives CDR1 SGHTA, CDR2 FQGNSA. Here the CDR3 reads CASSLGASLSYEQYF. The CDR3, as DNA: TGTGCCAGCAGCTTAGGGGCTAGCCTCTCCTACGAGCAGTACTTC. The full variable domain, its missing parts supplied by reference TRBV7-2 and TRBJ2-7, is GAGVSQSPSNKVTEKGKDVELRCDPISGHTALYWYRQSLGQGLEFLIYFQGNSAPDKSGLPSDRFSAERTGGSVSTLTIQRTQQEDSAVYLCASSLGASLSYEQYFGPGTRLTVT.

The chain has TRBV14 and TRBJ2-5, with no clear D. The CDR3 is 14 amino acids. Trimming pared 4 bases from V and 5 bases from J, leaving 14 bases between. Germline CDR1 is SGHDN and CDR2 is FVKESK. This CDR3 reads CASSPARYLETQYF. In DNA, the CDR3 is TGTGCCAGCAGCCCCGCTAGGTATTTGGAGACCCAGTACTTC. Full variable domain (missing parts from reference TRBV14 and TRBJ2-5): EAGVTQFPSHSVIEKGQTVTLRCDPISGHDNLYWYRRVMGKEIKFLLHFVKESKQDESGMPNNRFLAERTGGTYSTLKVQPAELEDSGVYFCASSPARYLETQYFGPGTRLLVL.

The rearrangement links TRBV7-9 to TRBJ2-5, with unresolved D. V was clipped by 2 bases and J by 5 bases, with 15 bases between them. The CDR3 spans 15 residues. Germline assignment: CDR1 SEHNR and CDR2 FQNEAQ (reference sequence). CDR3 sequence reads: CASSLTSNNRETQYF. The CDR3 nucleotides read TGTGCCAGCAGCTTAACCTCGAATAATCGGGAGACCCAGTACTTC.

The chain joins TRBV6-2 or TRBV6-3 to TRBJ2-5, with 11 bases aligning to TRBD2. This CDR3 has 13 residues. Germline V gene lookup returns CDR1 MNHEY and CDR2 SVGEGT. V trimming: 4 bases; J trimming: 5 bases; junction bases outside the gene matches: 0. This CDR3 reads CASSWTSGETQYF. DNA for the CDR3: TGTGCCAGCAGTTGGACTAGCGGGGAGACCCAGTACTTC.

The J gene is TRBJ1-1, the V gene TRBV5-5, with 9 bases fitting TRBD1. Germline trimming cut 3 bases from V and 5 bases from J; bases unmatched to any gene: 8. CDR3 size: 15 residues. CDR1 is SGHKS and CDR2 is YYEKEE in the germline V gene (reference sequence). The chain's CDR3 is CASSWAGTGTTEAFF. DNA of the CDR3: TGTGCCAGCAGCTGGGCCGGGACAGGGACGACTGAAGCTTTCTTT.